The clone carrying this TCR beta chain has a handful of counts. This sample was taken from a study of blood T cell repertoires in COVID-19. Study background: Sources were T cells, B-cell-depleted T cells, or PBMCs; the material itself was cDNA or gDNA.

Profiled with immunoSEQ multiplex PCR; TCRdb holds only in-frame clones, not every one. The sample carries approximately 150,000 clones, roughly 88% recorded once. The germline gives CDR1 SGHTA, CDR2 FQGNSA. Deletions cut 2 bases from V and 3 bases from J, with 13 bases between. The CDR3 has 16 amino acids. Clinical history as reported by participants underpinned cohort assignment. A COVID-19 case was met by exposed participants within 2 weeks before study entry. The genes are TRBV7-2 and TRBJ1-4, with D possibly TRBD1 on 5 matching bases. The sequenced sample was PBMCs or T cells enriched from blood (not recorded which). The clonotype originates from a man between 65 and 79 years old who had been exposed to COVID-19. The DNA of the CDR3 is TGTGCCAGCAGCTTAAGGGGAGGGGCGGCTAATGAAAAACTGTTTTTT. Translated, it gives CASSLRGGAANEKLFF.